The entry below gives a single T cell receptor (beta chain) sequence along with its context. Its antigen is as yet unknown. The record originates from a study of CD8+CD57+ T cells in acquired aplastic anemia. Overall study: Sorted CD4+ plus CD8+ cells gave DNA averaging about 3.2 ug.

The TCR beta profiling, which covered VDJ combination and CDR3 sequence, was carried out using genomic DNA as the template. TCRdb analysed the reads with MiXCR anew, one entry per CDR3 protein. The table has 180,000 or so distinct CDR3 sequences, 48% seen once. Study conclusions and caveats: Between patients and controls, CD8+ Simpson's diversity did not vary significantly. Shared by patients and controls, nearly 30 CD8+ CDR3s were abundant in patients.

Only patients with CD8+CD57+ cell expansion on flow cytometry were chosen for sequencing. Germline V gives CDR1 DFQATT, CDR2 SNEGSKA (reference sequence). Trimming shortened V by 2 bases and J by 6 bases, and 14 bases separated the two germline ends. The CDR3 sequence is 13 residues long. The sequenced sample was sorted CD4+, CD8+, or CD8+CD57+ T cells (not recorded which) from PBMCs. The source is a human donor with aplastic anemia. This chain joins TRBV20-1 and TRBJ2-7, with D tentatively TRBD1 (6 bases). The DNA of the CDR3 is TGCAGTGCTAGATCTGGAACAGGGCGCGAGCAGTACTTC. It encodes CSARSGTGREQYF.